These 13 T cell receptor beta chains were sequenced from one sample in a study of CD8 T cells in ankylosing spondylitis. These receptors are not linked to any known antigen. Findings and limits, study-wide: One TCR beta motif, made up of roughly 8 highly homologous variants, appeared characteristic of ankylosing spondylitis blood.

One entry per CDR3 protein, called by TCRdb with MiXCR from the 5' RACE reads. The table lists approximately 300,000 distinct CDR3 sequences, 8% of them singletons. The sample comprised blood, either unsorted or a sorted T cell fraction (not recorded which). The receptors shown here come from a male donor with ankylosing spondylitis.

This chain links TRBV7-9 with TRBJ2-7; no clear D gene. This CDR3 has 15 residues. Per the germline V gene, CDR1 is SEHNR and CDR2 is FQNEAQ (reference sequence). The V and J ends lost 0 bases and 2 bases respectively, with 11 bases between them. The CDR3 DNA reads TGTGCCAGCAGCTTAGCCTCGTGGTCTACCTACGAGCAGTACTTC. It codes for CASSLASWSTYEQYF.

The V and J genes are TRBV7-2 and TRBJ2-7, with 9 bases that match TRBD1. Germline CDR1 SGHTA, CDR2 FQGNSA. The CDR3 sequence is 14 residues long. The junction had 4 bases not matched to a gene; V was cut back by 3 bases and J by 4 bases. The CDR3 DNA reads TGTGCCAGCAGCTTGCGGACAGGGGAATACGAGCAGTACTTC. Its translation: CASSLRTGEYEQYF.

This clonotype has at least ten counts. This rearrangement joins TRBV29-1 to TRBJ1-2; D is ambiguous. In germline, CDR1 is SQVTM, CDR2 ANQGSEA. With 2 bases removed from V and 6 bases from J, the gap between germline ends came to 16 bases. This CDR3 has 14 amino acids. The DNA for the CDR3 is TGCAGCGTTGAACTGACTTCCTGGGGAGATGGCTACACCTTC. This encodes CSVELTSWGDGYTF.

The chain employs TRBV18 and TRBJ2-7; no reliable D call. CDR1 and CDR2 (germline): KGHSH, LQKENI. V shed 0 bases and J shed 4 bases, with 7 bases lying between them. The CDR3 loop spans 13 amino acids. The CDR3 bases are TGTGCCAGCTCACCACCGACGGGTTACGAGCAGTACTTC. Its protein product is CASSPPTGYEQYF.

The chain uses TRBV4-2 and TRBJ1-5; D is possibly TRBD1 (5 bases). Germline lookup yields CDR1 LGHNA and CDR2 YNFKEQ. The length of the CDR3 is 14 residues. V was trimmed by 2 bases and J by 6 bases, leaving 11 bases between them. The CDR3 region has the DNA TGTGCCAGCAGCCAACGGGGGGGTCTTCAGCCCCAGCATTTT. The encoded protein is CASSQRGGLQPQHF.

This clonotype was observed at least ten times. V and J are TRBV20-1 and TRBJ2-7; 8 bases map to TRBD1. CDR1 and CDR2 (germline): DFQATT, SNEGSKA (reference sequence). The CDR3 spans 16 residues. V shed 4 bases, J shed 5 bases, and the junction held 16 bases outside the gene matches. CDR3 in amino acids: CSATSTPGQGVDEQYF. The CDR3 DNA reads TGCAGTGCTACCTCTACCCCCGGACAGGGTGTCGACGAGCAGTACTTC.

The chain uses TRBV12-3 or TRBV12-4 and TRBJ1-5, with D possibly being TRBD1 (6 bases). V lost 4 bases and J 4 bases, leaving 14 bases between the germline ends. This CDR3 contains 15 residues. CDR3 DNA: TGTGCCAGCAGTTCGGGACAAGCCGAAAATCAGCCCCAGCATTTT. Its translation: CASSSGQAENQPQHF.

The table lists this clonotype with a few counts. The V call is TRBV3-1, the J call TRBJ2-2, with 7 bases matching TRBD2. V was pared by 0 bases and J by 2 bases, with 6 bases of the junction left unmatched. Germline values: CDR1 LGHDT, CDR2 YNNKEL (reference sequence). This CDR3 comprises 17 residues. The CDR3 spells CASSQDRPSGNTGELFF. The CDR3 nucleotides read TGTGCCAGCAGCCAAGATAGGCCTAGCGGAAACACCGGGGAGCTGTTTTTT. Full variable domain (remainder filled in from reference TRBV3-1 and TRBJ2-2): DTAVSQTPKYLVTQMGNDKSIKCEQNLGHDTMYWYKQDSKKFLKIMFSYNNKELIINETVPNRFSPKSPDKAHLNLHINSLELGDSAVYFCASSQDRPSGNTGELFFGEGSRLTVL.

The rearrangement uses TRBV27 and TRBJ2-7; 8 bases map to TRBD2. After removal of 3 bases from V and 0 bases from J, the junction contained 4 bases not matched to a gene. Germline V gene lookup returns CDR1 MNHEY and CDR2 SMNVEV (reference sequence). The CDR3 runs 15 residues. The CDR3: CASSFSSGRSYEQYF. CDR3 nucleotides: TGTGCCAGCAGTTTCTCTAGCGGGCGCTCCTACGAGCAGTACTTC.

The V call is TRBV4-1, the J call TRBJ2-4; 7 nucleotides align to TRBD1. This CDR3 has 16 amino acids. The junction had 5 bases not matched to a gene; V was cut back by 1 base and J by 2 bases. Germline V gene sequence: CDR1 MGHRA, CDR2 YSYEKL. The CDR3 sequence: CASSQAVRGSKNIQYF. Here the CDR3 DNA reads TGCGCCAGCAGCCAAGCGGTCAGGGGGTCCAAAAACATTCAGTACTTC.

The chain is built from TRBV10-3 and TRBJ2-1, with 7 bases aligning to TRBD2. J was trimmed by 5 bases and V by 8 bases; bases with no gene match: 12. The germline gives CDR1 ENHRY, CDR2 SYGVKD. The CDR3 sequence is 15 residues long. Here the CDR3 DNA reads TGTGCCATCGCTATGGCTAGCGGACCCAACAATGAGCAGTTCTTC. This sequence encodes CAIAMASGPNNEQFF.

This clonotype was found a few times. J is TRBJ2-3 and V is TRBV7-2; TRBD1 matches at 8 bases. Germline V gene sequence: CDR1 SGHTA, CDR2 FQGNSA. The CDR3 spans 13 residues. V was pared by 3 bases and J by 4 bases, with 0 bases of the junction left unmatched. This chain's CDR3 is CASSFRGPDTQYF. Here the CDR3 DNA reads TGTGCCAGCAGCTTCAGGGGGCCAGATACGCAGTATTTT.

This clonotype turned up a few times. The V gene is TRBV3-1, the J gene TRBJ2-5, with 11 bases fitting TRBD2. The germline CDR1 and CDR2 sequences are LGHDT and YNNKEL (reference sequence). This CDR3 region has 17 residues. Trimming took 0 bases from V and 3 from J; bases not matched to a gene: 6. CDR3 protein: CASSQDLGLAVEETQYF. In DNA, the CDR3 is TGTGCCAGCAGCCAAGATCTGGGACTAGCGGTTGAAGAGACCCAGTACTTC.